This TCR beta chain was identified in a study of T cell clonotyping in hematopoietic cell transplantation. Study-wide results and limits: Graft donor and pretransplant recipient Inverse Simpson Index values predicted broader posttransplant TCR diversity.

As regards this clone: Antigen specificity is unknown.

The germline V and J ends were trimmed by 0 bases and 8 bases, with 13 bases remaining between them. CDR1 LNHNV and CDR2 YYDKDF come from the germline V gene (reference sequence). CDR3 size: 14 residues. TCRdb's table, derived via immunoSEQ multiplex PCR, lists solely in-frame clones and lacks some. Of around 11,000 clones listed, 89% were seen once; the top ten hold around 40%. Blood collection times were about day -28 and days 30, 100, 180 posttransplant. The sample here was PBMCs, taken 180 days after allogeneic stem cell transplant. This TCR came from a male patient between 55 and 70 years old who had an allogeneic stem cell transplant from an unrelated donor, so the T cells may come from the graft donor. Some clones in this sample may be carry-over from other donors' samples. The gene calls are TRBV15 and TRBJ1-2; D is undetermined. The CDR3 loop reads CATSRDKVQAGYTF. The CDR3 bases are TGTGCCACCAGCAGAGATAAAGTCCAGGCCGGCTACACCTTC.